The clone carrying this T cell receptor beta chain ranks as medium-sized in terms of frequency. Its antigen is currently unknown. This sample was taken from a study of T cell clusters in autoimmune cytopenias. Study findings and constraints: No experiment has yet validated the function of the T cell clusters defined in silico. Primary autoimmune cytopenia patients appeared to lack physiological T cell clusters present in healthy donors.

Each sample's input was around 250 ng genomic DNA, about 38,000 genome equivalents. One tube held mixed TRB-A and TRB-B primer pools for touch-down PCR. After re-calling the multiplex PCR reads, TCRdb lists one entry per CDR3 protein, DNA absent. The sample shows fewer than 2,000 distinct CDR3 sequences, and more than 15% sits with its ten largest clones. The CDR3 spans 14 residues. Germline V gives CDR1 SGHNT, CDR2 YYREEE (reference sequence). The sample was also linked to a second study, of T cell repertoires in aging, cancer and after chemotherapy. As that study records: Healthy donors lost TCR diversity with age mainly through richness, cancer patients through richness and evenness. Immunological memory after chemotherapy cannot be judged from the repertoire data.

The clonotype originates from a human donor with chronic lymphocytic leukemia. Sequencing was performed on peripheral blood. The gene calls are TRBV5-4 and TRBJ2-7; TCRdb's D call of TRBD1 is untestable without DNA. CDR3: CASSPSTGAYEQYF.